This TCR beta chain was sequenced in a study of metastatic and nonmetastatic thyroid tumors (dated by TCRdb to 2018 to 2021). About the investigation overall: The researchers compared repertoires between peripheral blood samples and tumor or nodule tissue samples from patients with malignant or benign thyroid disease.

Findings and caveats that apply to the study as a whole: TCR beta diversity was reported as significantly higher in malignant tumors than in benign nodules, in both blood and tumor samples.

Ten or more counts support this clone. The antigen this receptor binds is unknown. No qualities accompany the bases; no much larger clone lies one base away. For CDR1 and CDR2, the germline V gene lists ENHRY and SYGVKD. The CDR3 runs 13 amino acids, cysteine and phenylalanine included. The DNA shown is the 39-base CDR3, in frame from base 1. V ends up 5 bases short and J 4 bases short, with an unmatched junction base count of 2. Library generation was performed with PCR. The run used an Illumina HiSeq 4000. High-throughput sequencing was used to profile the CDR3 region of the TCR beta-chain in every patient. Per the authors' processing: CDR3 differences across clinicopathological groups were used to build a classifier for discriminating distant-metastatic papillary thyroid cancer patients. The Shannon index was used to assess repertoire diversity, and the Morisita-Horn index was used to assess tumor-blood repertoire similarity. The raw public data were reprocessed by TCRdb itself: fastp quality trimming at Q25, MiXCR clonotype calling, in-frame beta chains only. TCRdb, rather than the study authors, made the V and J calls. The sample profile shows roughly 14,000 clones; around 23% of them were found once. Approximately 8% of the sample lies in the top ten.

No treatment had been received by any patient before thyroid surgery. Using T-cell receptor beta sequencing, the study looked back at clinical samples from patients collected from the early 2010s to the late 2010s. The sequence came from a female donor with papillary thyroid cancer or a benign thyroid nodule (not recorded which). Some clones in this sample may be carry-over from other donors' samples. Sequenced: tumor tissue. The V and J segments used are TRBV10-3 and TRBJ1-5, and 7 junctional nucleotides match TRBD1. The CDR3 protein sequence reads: CAISSGGNQPQHF. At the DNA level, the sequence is TGTGCCATCAGTTCAGGGGGGAATCAGCCCCAGCATTTT.